The 13 T cell receptor beta chains below all came from one sample that was sequenced in a study of CD8 T cells in Susac syndrome. Reverse transcription used roughly 0.5 to 1 ug RNA and random hexamers. TCRdb reprocessed the immunoSEQ multiplex PCR reads with MiXCR, giving one entry per CDR3 protein. The sample has around 200,000 distinct CDR3 sequences, about 93% seen once. Sequenced sample: CD4+ T cells from PBMCs. These TCRs come from a human donor with Susac syndrome.

V and J are TRBV9 and TRBJ2-2; no firm D call. Looked up from germline, CDR1 is SGDLS and CDR2 is YYNGEE. The ends were cut back, 3 bases at V and 8 bases at J, with 8 bases in the middle. This CDR3 comprises 12 residues. The CDR3 DNA is TGTGCCAGCAGCGCCATTCCGGGGGAGCTGTTTTTT. Translation: CASSAIPGELFF.

Here the CDR3 reads CASSPPLGTGPGYTF. The DNA of the CDR3 is TGTGCCAGCAGCCCCCCCCTCGGGACAGGGCCTGGCTACACCTTC. The V and J genes are TRBV7-9 and TRBJ1-2, with 9 nucleotides matching TRBD1. Germline CDR1 is SEHNR and CDR2 is FQNEAQ (reference sequence). CDR3 size: 15 residues. Trimming removed 5 bases from V and 7 bases from J; junction bases left unmatched: 11. The complete variable domain, with remaining parts taken from reference TRBV7-9 and TRBJ1-2, reads DTGVSQNPRHKITKRGQNVTFRCDPISEHNRLYWYRQTLGQGPEFLTYFQNEAQLEKSRLLSDRFSAERPKGSFSTLEIQRTEQGDSAMYLCASSPPLGTGPGYTFGSGTRLTVV.

The chain uses TRBV7-8 and TRBJ2-2, with D perhaps TRBD2 (6 bases). V was shortened by 1 base and J by 1 base, with 10 bases between the two germline ends. Germline V gene data show CDR1 as SGHVS and CDR2 as FQNEAQ. The CDR3 runs to 16 residues. This CDR3 reads CASSLEPGENTGELFF. CDR3 nucleotide sequence: TGTGCCAGCAGCTTAGAGCCGGGGGAGAACACCGGGGAGCTGTTTTTT.

The V and J genes are TRBV2 and TRBJ2-7; TRBD1 matches at 7 bases. Germline values: CDR1 SNHLY, CDR2 FYNNEI. This CDR3 contains 13 residues. Losses at the gene ends were 4 bases for V and 3 bases for J; bases not matched to a gene: 3. CDR3 residues: CASSGDSFYEQYF. The CDR3 DNA reads as TGTGCCAGCAGTGGGGACAGCTTCTACGAGCAGTACTTC.

The genes are TRBV29-1 and TRBJ1-2; D might be TRBD1 (6 bases). This CDR3 spans 11 amino acids. The V end was cut by 6 bases, the J end by 8 bases, with 13 bases between. CDR1 is SQVTM, CDR2 ANQGSEA, per germline. The CDR3 DNA reads TGCAGCGTCGCGAGGGGGGCCGGCTACACCTTC. This codes for CSVARGAGYTF.

This clonotype was detected only once. This chain uses TRBV11-2 with TRBJ1-2; TRBD1 matches at 7 bases. Germline V CDR1 and CDR2: SGHAT, FQNNGV. With 5 bases clipped from V and 4 bases from J, the junction kept 7 bases outside the gene matches. There are 14 residues in the CDR3. CDR3 coding DNA: TGTGCCAGCAGCCCCGCGGGACAGAGCTATGGCTACACCTTC. Translation gives CASSPAGQSYGYTF.

The gene calls are TRBV6-2 or TRBV6-3 and TRBJ2-7; TRBD2 matches 7 bases. The CDR3 extends over 14 amino acids. The V gene's germline CDR1 is MNHEY and CDR2 SVGEGT. V shed 10 bases, J shed 0 bases, and the junction held 9 bases outside the gene matches. CDR3 DNA: TGTGCCACCTCTACCGGGACTATCTCCTACGAGCAGTACTTC. Its translation: CATSTGTISYEQYF.

The chain combines TRBV4-1 with TRBJ1-2; D unresolved. Trimming removed 4 bases from V and 5 bases from J, with 20 bases in between. The CDR3 contains 16 residues. CDR1 and CDR2 from the germline V gene are MGHRA and YSYEKL. Written as DNA, the CDR3 is TGCGCCAGCAGCCGCGGGAAGGGAACGAATGGGTATGGCTACACCTTC. Translation gives CASSRGKGTNGYGYTF.

This clonotype was seen once. The chain carries TRBV3-1 and TRBJ2-1; 12 positions match TRBD2. CDR1 and CDR2 (germline): LGHDT, YNNKEL (reference sequence). The CDR3 is made up of 19 amino acids. V was pared by 0 bases and J by 3 bases, with 9 bases of the junction left unmatched. CDR3 protein: CASSQEGLAGGPDYNEQFF. The CDR3 bases are TGTGCCAGCAGCCAAGAAGGGCTAGCGGGGGGGCCTGACTACAATGAGCAGTTCTTC.

This sequence joins TRBV5-4 and TRBJ2-7; TRBD2 agrees at 7 bases. The length of the CDR3 is 17 residues. Per germline, CDR1 SGHNT and CDR2 YYREEE (reference sequence). Trimming at V came to 4 bases and at J to 0 bases, leaving 13 bases not matched to a gene. Here the CDR3 reads CASSPEGGVGSSYEQYF. CDR3 sequence (DNA): TGTGCCAGCAGCCCCGAGGGAGGGGTTGGAAGCTCCTACGAGCAGTACTTC.

The chain joins TRBV3-1 to TRBJ2-1, with D perhaps TRBD1 or TRBD2 (5 bases each). The CDR3 runs 15 residues. Germline V gives CDR1 LGHDT, CDR2 YNNKEL (reference sequence). With 4 bases removed from V and 7 bases from J, the gap between germline ends came to 17 bases. CDR3: CASSRPGTASNEQFF. DNA of the CDR3: TGTGCCAGCAGCCGCCCCGGGACCGCCTCAAATGAGCAGTTCTTC.

J is TRBJ2-7 and V is TRBV20-1; D is possibly TRBD2 (6 bases). The V and J ends lost 3 bases and 1 base respectively, with 10 bases between them. Germline CDR1 and CDR2: DFQATT and SNEGSKA (reference sequence). This CDR3 comprises 13 residues. Here the CDR3 reads CSASWDSSYEQYF. The CDR3 DNA reads TGCAGTGCTAGCTGGGACTCTTCCTACGAGCAGTACTTC.

V gene TRBV18 combines with J gene TRBJ2-6, with D perhaps matching TRBD1 or TRBD2 (6 bases each). Per the germline V gene, CDR1 is KGHSH and CDR2 is LQKENI. With 6 bases removed from V and 3 bases from J, the gap between germline ends came to 15 bases. This CDR3 comprises 16 residues. This CDR3 is CASSQQGRYGANVLTF. CDR3 DNA: TGTGCCAGCTCCCAGCAGGGGAGGTATGGGGCCAACGTCCTGACTTTC.